This passage covers 28 T cell receptor beta chains from one sample sequenced in a study of post-analysis software for immune sequencing data. Antigens for these TCRs are unknown. Researchers reported that TCR beta cDNA libraries carried unique molecular identifiers. In TCRdb, the PCR reads were re-called with MiXCR into one record per CDR3 protein. The table lists more than 500,000 distinct CDR3 sequences, roughly 34% of them singletons, with approximately 6% in the top ten. Findings and caveats of the study: TRBV5-6, TRBV5-1 and TRBV20-1 were among several TRBV segments more frequent in patients than controls.

The sequencing sample was made of blood. These receptors were collected from a girl aged 2 to 17 with multiple sclerosis.

This rearrangement joins TRBV11-3 to TRBJ2-1; no clear D gene. The CDR3 extends over 13 amino acids. Trimming stripped 0 bases from V and 6 bases from J, with 6 bases between. Germline V gene lookup returns CDR1 SGHNT and CDR2 YENEEA. The CDR3 is CASSLEPTNEQFF. In nucleotides, the CDR3 is TGTGCCAGCAGCTTAGAACCTACCAATGAGCAGTTCTTC.

V gene TRBV6-5 combines with J gene TRBJ2-1, with a weak D call TRBD1 (7 bases). CDR3 length: 13 residues. Germline CDR1 reads MNHEY; CDR2 reads SVGAGI. The germline V and J ends were trimmed by 8 bases and 9 bases, with 17 bases remaining between them. For the CDR3, the DNA is TGTGCCAGCGGGAGGACAGGATCGGGTGAGCAGTTCTTC. The encoded protein is CASGRTGSGEQFF.

This clonotype was counted at least ten times. This chain connects TRBV5-4 to TRBJ2-1, with 11 bases matching TRBD2. Germline CDR1 and CDR2: SGHNT and YYREEE (reference sequence). V was pared by 4 bases and J by 2 bases, with 2 bases of the junction left unmatched. The CDR3 contains 15 residues. CDR3 in amino acids: CASSVAGGTYNEQFF. The DNA for the CDR3 is TGTGCCAGCAGCGTAGCGGGGGGGACCTACAATGAGCAGTTCTTC.

In this sample, this clonotype turned up a few times. The genes are TRBV28 and TRBJ2-1, with D unclear. Germline lookup yields CDR1 MDHEN and CDR2 SYDVKM. The CDR3 is 15 residues long. Trimming left V 3 bases short and J 1 base short, with 10 bases between. The CDR3 here is CASSFSWGSYNEQFF. CDR3 nucleotides: TGTGCCAGCAGTTTTTCGTGGGGTTCCTACAATGAGCAGTTCTTC.

This clonotype was counted many times. This chain joins TRBV6-5 and TRBJ1-2; D gene uncertain. The germline CDR1 and CDR2 sequences are MNHEY and SVGAGI. The CDR3 spans 14 residues. V was cut by 0 bases and J by 7 bases, with 12 bases left in between. The CDR3 DNA reads as TGTGCCAGCAGTTACTCGGGCAGGTTTAGTGGCTACACCTTC. Translated: CASSYSGRFSGYTF.

The chain carries TRBV5-1 and TRBJ2-1, with 12 nucleotides matching TRBD2. Losses at the gene ends were 5 bases for V and 6 bases for J; bases not matched to a gene: 9. The CDR3 runs to 16 residues. The V gene's germline CDR1 is SGHRS and CDR2 YFSETQ. Here the CDR3 reads CASRPLPSGGVNEQFF. The CDR3, as DNA: TGCGCCAGCAGACCCCTGCCTAGCGGGGGGGTCAATGAGCAGTTCTTC.

V is TRBV6-1 and J is TRBJ1-1; 7 bases align to TRBD1. Trimming at V came to 4 bases and at J to 0 bases, leaving 11 bases not matched to a gene. Germline V gives CDR1 MNHNS, CDR2 SASEGT. The CDR3 spans 17 residues. CDR3 sequence reads: CASSGAPGQPLNTEAFF. The CDR3 coding sequence is TGTGCCAGCAGTGGGGCCCCGGGACAGCCCTTGAACACTGAAGCTTTCTTT.

This clonotype has more than one count but fewer than ten. The CDR3 protein is CASILDRGQTQYF. The CDR3 DNA reads TGTGCCAGCATCCTCGACAGGGGTCAGACCCAGTACTTC. This rearrangement joins TRBV12-3 or TRBV12-4 to TRBJ2-5, with 8 positions matching TRBD1. This CDR3 has 13 amino acids. Unmatched junction bases numbered 7, after V lost 7 bases and J lost 6 bases.

The rearrangement links TRBV7-2 to TRBJ1-5, with D maybe TRBD1 (5 bases). The CDR3 has 15 residues. Trimming stripped 1 base from V and 6 bases from J, with 13 bases between. Per germline, CDR1 SGHTA and CDR2 FQGNSA. CDR3 DNA sequence: TGTGCCAGCAGCTTAGGAGACAGAACAGGTCAGCCCCAGCATTTT. Protein: CASSLGDRTGQPQHF.

This clonotype showed up many times. V is TRBV15 and J is TRBJ2-3; no clear D. V gave up 0 bases and J gave up 4 bases, with 5 bases separating them. Germline V lookup: CDR1 LNHNV, CDR2 YYDKDF (reference sequence). This CDR3 region has 13 residues. The DNA of the CDR3 is TGTGCCACCAGCAGAGATAGGGCAGATACGCAGTATTTT. As protein: CATSRDRADTQYF.

This chain uses TRBV5-1 with TRBJ2-5; 9 bases are a match to TRBD2. The CDR3 has 18 amino acids. After removal of 0 bases from V and 0 bases from J, the junction contained 9 bases not matched to a gene. Germline CDR1 SGHRS, CDR2 YFSETQ. The CDR3 loop reads CASSLEAGGRTYQETQYF. The CDR3 bases are TGCGCCAGCAGCTTGGAAGCGGGGGGCCGCACATACCAAGAGACCCAGTACTTC. The full variable domain, completed using reference TRBV5-1 and TRBJ2-5, is KAGVTQTPRYLIKTRGQQVTLSCSPISGHRSVSWYQQTPGQGLQFLFEYFSETQRNKGNFPGRFSGRQFSNSRSEMNVSTLELGDSALYLCASSLEAGGRTYQETQYFGPGTRLLVL.

This clonotype was picked up a small number of times. The chain couples TRBV6-5 to TRBJ2-1; tentative D call: TRBD1 (6 bases). CDR1 MNHEY and CDR2 SVGAGI come from the germline V gene. Trimming took off 2 bases at V and 8 bases at J, with 25 bases between the two ends. The CDR3 consists of 18 residues. The CDR3 spells CASSYLRGLQGSTDEQFF. The CDR3, as DNA: TGTGCCAGCAGTTACCTACGAGGCCTACAGGGTTCGACGGATGAGCAGTTCTTC.

The CDR3 DNA reads TGTGCCAGCAGCTTAGAGACTAGCGCAACCTACGAGCAGTACTTC. The encoded protein is CASSLETSATYEQYF. This rearrangement joins TRBV7-9 to TRBJ2-5, with 8 bases matching TRBD2. Gene TRBJ2-7 matches the end of the DNA better, so the J call may be wrong. Germline loops: CDR1 SEHNR, CDR2 FQNEAQ (reference sequence). The CDR3 extends over 15 amino acids.

The J gene is TRBJ1-2, the V gene TRBV5-1; no firm D call. V shed 4 bases and J shed 1 base, with 11 bases lying between them. Germline V gives CDR1 SGHRS, CDR2 YFSETQ. The CDR3 covers 14 residues. For the CDR3, the DNA is TGCGCCAGCAGCCCTCCCACAAATAACTATGGCTACACCTTC. This gives the protein CASSPPTNNYGYTF.

The gene calls are TRBV29-1 and TRBJ1-1; D perhaps matches TRBD1 (5 bases). Germline-derived CDR1 and CDR2 are SQVTM and ANQGSEA. The CDR3 covers 12 residues. V dropped 7 bases and J dropped 5 bases, with 14 bases sitting between them. The CDR3 sequence is CSAARRGTEAFF. As DNA, the CDR3 is TGCAGCGCCGCGAGGCGGGGGACTGAAGCTTTCTTT.

The chain joins TRBV5-1 to TRBJ2-4; possibly TRBD2 for D (6 bases). Germline loops: CDR1 SGHRS, CDR2 YFSETQ. The CDR3 covers 15 residues. The V and J ends lost 2 bases and 6 bases respectively, with 15 bases between them. The CDR3 is CASSFAGSGGNIQYF. The CDR3 bases are TGCGCCAGCAGCTTCGCGGGGAGTGGTGGAAACATTCAGTACTTC.

This chain joins TRBV20-1 and TRBJ2-5, with D unclear. The CDR3 contains 12 residues. V lost 7 bases and J lost 5, with 14 bases in between. Per the germline V gene, CDR1 is DFQATT and CDR2 is SNEGSKA (reference sequence). The CDR3: CSGILRVETQYF. In DNA, the CDR3 is TGCAGTGGGATCCTCCGGGTCGAGACCCAGTACTTC.

The chain uses TRBV27 and TRBJ2-1, with a tentative D call TRBD2 (5 bases). V was cut by 6 bases and J by 7 bases, with 10 bases left in between. This CDR3 is built from 12 residues. Germline V gene lookup returns CDR1 MNHEY and CDR2 SMNVEV (reference sequence). This CDR3 reads CASSRRGNEQFF. The CDR3 nucleotides are TGTGCCAGCAGCCGGCGAGGGAATGAGCAGTTCTTC.

A few counts support this clonotype. The rearrangement joins TRBV7-2 to TRBJ1-4; TRBD1 matches 7 bases. V was pared by 5 bases and J by 8 bases, with 11 bases of the junction left unmatched. CDR3 length: 15 residues. Germline V gene sequence: CDR1 SGHTA, CDR2 FQGNSA. Here the CDR3 DNA reads TGTGCCAGCAGCCCAGACAGGGTGCGGAGAGAAAAACTGTTTTTT. Translating gives CASSPDRVRREKLFF.

V and J are TRBV29-1 and TRBJ2-3; 7 nucleotides match TRBD1. The germline V gene has CDR1 SQVTM and CDR2 ANQGSEA. The CDR3 is 13 residues long. V dropped 3 bases and J dropped 2; count of bases not matched to a gene: 2. The CDR3 spells CSVDTGDTDTQYF. The CDR3 coding sequence is TGCAGCGTTGATACAGGGGACACAGATACGCAGTATTTT.

This clonotype occurred a few times. The chain joins TRBV7-2 to TRBJ2-2; no clear D. The CDR3 has 14 residues. Germline V gives CDR1 SGHTA, CDR2 FQGNSA. V was clipped by 5 bases and J by 4 bases, with 11 bases between them. The CDR3 sequence is CASSLKRSTGELFF. For the CDR3, the DNA is TGTGCCAGCAGCCTCAAACGGAGCACCGGGGAGCTGTTTTTT.

The chain joins TRBV24-1 to TRBJ1-2; a possible D gene is TRBD1 (5 bases). Looked up from germline, CDR1 is KGHDR and CDR2 is SFDVKD. V was trimmed by 4 bases and J by 2 bases, leaving 10 bases between them. This CDR3 comprises 14 residues. CDR3 sequence: CATSEPGRNYGYTF. DNA of the CDR3: TGTGCCACCAGTGAGCCGGGACGGAACTATGGCTACACCTTC.

The chain has TRBV20-1 and TRBJ1-2; 7 bases fit TRBD1. The length of the CDR3 is 11 residues. Germline assignment: CDR1 DFQATT and CDR2 SNEGSKA (reference sequence). Trimming at V came to 3 bases and at J to 6 bases, leaving 1 base not matched to a gene. CDR3 in amino acids: CSASRGDGYTF. The CDR3 nucleotides are TGCAGTGCTAGCAGGGGGGATGGCTACACCTTC.

This clonotype was detected only a few times. J is TRBJ1-5 and V is TRBV7-9, with a tentative D call TRBD1 (5 bases). Trimming took off 1 base at V and 4 bases at J, with 14 bases between the two ends. Germline values: CDR1 SEHNR, CDR2 FQNEAQ (reference sequence). The CDR3 is 16 residues long. In DNA, the CDR3 is TGTGCCAGCAGCTTAGGCTCGACAGTTGGAAATCAGCCCCAGCATTTT. The encoded protein is CASSLGSTVGNQPQHF.

The chain employs TRBV12-3 or TRBV12-4 and TRBJ1-1; tentative D call: TRBD1 (5 bases). The CDR3 totals 14 residues. V dropped 3 bases and J dropped 3 bases, with 11 bases sitting between them. The CDR3, as DNA: TGTGCCAGCAGTTTCAGAGGGGTCCACACTGAAGCTTTCTTT. Its protein product is CASSFRGVHTEAFF.

The chain has TRBV21-1 and TRBJ2-6; the table's D gene call, TRBD1, was not cross checked with the DNA. TRBV21-1 is marked as a pseudogene. This CDR3 spans 18 amino acids. The CDR3 protein is CASSKERTGVSGANVLTF. The CDR3 nucleotides read TGTGCCAGCAGCAAAGAGAGGACAGGGGTTTCTGGGGCCAACGTCCTGACTTTC.

This clonotype has more than one count but fewer than ten. J is TRBJ2-5 and V is TRBV10-1; tentative D call: TRBD2 (5 bases). The CDR3 extends over 15 amino acids. In germline, CDR1 is WNHNN, CDR2 SYGVQD (reference sequence). With 0 bases removed from V and 1 base from J, the gap between germline ends came to 9 bases. The CDR3 sequence: CASSESGGLQETQYF. The DNA of the CDR3 is TGCGCCAGCAGTGAGTCGGGCGGACTCCAAGAGACCCAGTACTTC.

The chain carries TRBV20-1 and TRBJ1-6; TRBD1 aligns across 7 bases. The junction had 12 bases not matched to a gene; V was cut back by 3 bases and J by 10 bases. The CDR3 length is 15 residues. Germline CDR1 and CDR2: DFQATT and SNEGSKA (reference sequence). The CDR3 nucleotides read TGCAGTGCTAGGACAGTACTTCTACAGGGGTCACCCCTCCACTTT. Its translation: CSARTVLLQGSPLHF.